This T cell receptor (beta chain) came from a study of preoperative IRX-2 immunotherapy in early breast cancer. Sequencing used immunoSEQ multiplex PCR; TCRdb keeps in-frame clones, though not all of them. The sample has some 59,000 clones; less than 95% are singletons. CDR1 MGHRA and CDR2 YSYEKL come from the germline V gene. The CDR3 is 16 residues long. The V and J ends lost 5 bases and 4 bases respectively, with 19 bases between them. The treatment was: preoperative locoregional IRX-2 cytokine immunotherapy. Sampling was conducted from a patient treated with IRX-2 immunotherapy. This clonotype was sampled from a human donor with breast cancer. V is TRBV4-1 and J is TRBJ2-3, with D perhaps given as TRBD1 or TRBD2 (5 bases each). The CDR3 loop is CASSGPGRGRADTQYF. Written as DNA, the CDR3 is TGCGCCAGCAGCGGACCGGGACGAGGACGGGCAGATACGCAGTATTTT.